The TCR beta chain described here comes from a study of blood T cell repertoires in COVID-19. TCRdb's copy holds only in-frame clones and misses some; the assay was immunoSEQ multiplex PCR. The data hold some 20,000 clones, with around 94% observed a single time. V trimming: 7 bases; J trimming: 0 bases; junction bases outside the gene matches: 5. CDR1 LNHDA and CDR2 SQIVND come from the germline V gene (reference sequence). There are 15 residues in the CDR3. V usage is TRBV19 and J usage is TRBJ1-1; 10 positions match TRBD1. This clonotype was obtained from a human donor in a cohort sampled during active COVID-19. Sequencing was carried out using peripheral blood. The CDR3 protein is CASKGQGNMNTEAFF. In DNA, the CDR3 is TGTGCCAGTAAGGGACAGGGGAACATGAACACTGAAGCTTTCTTT.